The rows below give T cell receptor beta chains drawn from one sample of a study of shared clonotypes between healthy human individuals. Sequencing used immunoSEQ multiplex PCR; TCRdb keeps in-frame clones, though not all of them. The repertoire has about 690,000 clones, around 91% of them found once; the top ten carry more than 30%. What was sequenced was memory CD8+ T cells from PBMCs. These receptors originate from a man between 18 and 35 years old in good health. Some clones in this sample may be carry-over from other donors' samples. Both conserved end residues are part of each CDR3. D genes are given only for firm matches. Expanded clones get a size class; other rows say once, few or many, or leave the size out.

v_gene: TRBV5-1; abundance: .; d_gene: .; j_gene: TRBJ1-1; CDR3nt: TGCGCCAGCAGCGTACCAGACACTGAAGCTTTCTTT; CDR3aa: CASSVPDTEAFF
v_gene: TRBV5-1; abundance: many; d_gene: .; j_gene: TRBJ2-1; CDR3nt: TGCGCCAGCAGCTTGCCCACAGGGAACAATGAGCAGTTCTTC; CDR3aa: CASSLPTGNNEQFF
v_gene: TRBV7-9; abundance: .; d_gene: .; j_gene: TRBJ2-1; CDR3nt: TGTGCCAGCAGCCCCACCCTAGGGCCGCTTAGCTCCTACAATGAGCAGTTCTTC; CDR3aa: CASSPTLGPLSSYNEQFF
v_gene: TRBV11-2; abundance: .; d_gene: TRBD1; j_gene: TRBJ2-5; CDR3nt: TGTGCCAGCAGCCGCCGGGACAGGTACGAAGAGACCCAGTACTTC; CDR3aa: CASSRRDRYEETQYF
v_gene: TRBV7-9; abundance: .; d_gene: .; j_gene: TRBJ2-2; CDR3nt: TGTGCCAGCAGCCCCCATCGCGCGAACACCGGGGAGCTGTTTTTT; CDR3aa: CASSPHRANTGELFF
v_gene: TRBV14; abundance: .; d_gene: .; j_gene: TRBJ2-7; CDR3nt: TGTGCCAGCAGCCTGACCCAGACGTGGGAGCAGTACTTC; CDR3aa: CASSLTQTWEQYF
v_gene: TRBV5-4; abundance: .; d_gene: TRBD1; j_gene: TRBJ1-1; CDR3nt: TGTGCCAGCAGCTTGGGGGACAGGGGGCCGGGGACTGAAGCTTTCTTT; CDR3aa: CASSLGDRGPGTEAFF
v_gene: TRBV7-6; abundance: .; d_gene: TRBD2; j_gene: TRBJ2-5; CDR3nt: TGTGCCAGCAGCTTCATCACTAGCGGCCAAGAGACCCAGTACTTC; CDR3aa: CASSFITSGQETQYF
v_gene: TRBV28; abundance: .; d_gene: .; j_gene: TRBJ1-5; CDR3nt: TGTGCCAGCAGTGATGGACAGAATAGCAATCAGCCCCAGCATTTT; CDR3aa: CASSDGQNSNQPQHF
v_gene: TRBV5-6; abundance: .; d_gene: TRBD1; j_gene: TRBJ1-1; CDR3nt: TGTGCCTGTCGTGGCGGACAGGGGAACACTGAAGCTTTCTTT; CDR3aa: CACRGGQGNTEAFF
v_gene: TRBV28; abundance: .; d_gene: .; j_gene: TRBJ1-5; CDR3nt: TGTGCCAGCAGTCGTGGATATAGCAATCAGCCCCAGCATTTT; CDR3aa: CASSRGYSNQPQHF
v_gene: TRBV4-1; abundance: .; d_gene: .; j_gene: TRBJ2-1; CDR3nt: TGCGCCAGCAGCCAAGCCAAAGGCAATGAGCAGTTCTTC; CDR3aa: CASSQAKGNEQFF
v_gene: TRBV11-2; abundance: .; d_gene: TRBD2; j_gene: TRBJ2-1; CDR3nt: TGTGCCAGCAGCTTAGCTTTTAGCGGGCACTACAATGAGCAGTTCTTC; CDR3aa: CASSLAFSGHYNEQFF
v_gene: TRBV27; abundance: .; d_gene: TRBD1; j_gene: TRBJ1-2; CDR3nt: TGTGCCAGCAGCTCTTATACCGGGACAGGGCTGGGTCTGGGCTACACCTTC; CDR3aa: CASSSYTGTGLGLGYTF
v_gene: TRBV27; abundance: .; d_gene: .; j_gene: TRBJ2-7; CDR3nt: TGTGCCAGCAGTTACGGACCAGGGTCCGGGTCCTACGAGCAGTACTTC; CDR3aa: CASSYGPGSGSYEQYF
v_gene: TRBV28; abundance: .; d_gene: .; j_gene: TRBJ1-1; CDR3nt: TGTGCCAGCAGTTTCGGATTGGGGAACACTGAAGCTTTCTTT; CDR3aa: CASSFGLGNTEAFF
v_gene: TRBV9; abundance: .; d_gene: .; j_gene: TRBJ2-1; CDR3nt: TGTGCCAGCAGCGTTGGGCGCAATGAGCAGTTCTTC; CDR3aa: CASSVGRNEQFF
v_gene: TRBV7-2; abundance: .; d_gene: .; j_gene: TRBJ2-5; CDR3nt: TGTGCCAGCAGCCCGCGTTCCCGAGGAGAGACCCAGTACTTC; CDR3aa: CASSPRSRGETQYF
v_gene: TRBV28; abundance: once; d_gene: TRBD1; j_gene: TRBJ2-6; CDR3nt: TGTGCCAGCAGTTTGGACAGGTCGACCTCTGGGGCCAACGTCCTGACTTTC; CDR3aa: CASSLDRSTSGANVLTF
v_gene: TRBV7-9; abundance: few; d_gene: .; j_gene: TRBJ1-1; CDR3nt: TGTGCCAGCAGCTTAGGAGGTTTTAGGCGGGGGAGCACTGAAGCTTTCTTT; CDR3aa: CASSLGGFRRGSTEAFF
v_gene: TRBV4-1; abundance: .; d_gene: TRBD2; j_gene: TRBJ2-7; CDR3nt: TGCGCCAGCAGCCAAACCGGGACTAGCGGCTCCTACGAGCAGTACTTC; CDR3aa: CASSQTGTSGSYEQYF
v_gene: TRBV30; abundance: once; d_gene: .; j_gene: TRBJ2-6; CDR3nt: TGTGCCTGGAGTGTACGTCACAGCAGACCTCTCCCAGGGGCCAACGTCCTGACTTTC; CDR3aa: CAWSVRHSRPLPGANVLTF
v_gene: TRBV23-1; abundance: once; d_gene: TRBD2; j_gene: TRBJ2-3; CDR3nt: TGCGCCAGCTGCAGCTTGTGGGCGGGGGGCACAGATACGCAGTATTTT; CDR3aa: CASCSLWAGGTDTQYF
v_gene: TRBV27; abundance: .; d_gene: TRBD2; j_gene: TRBJ2-1; CDR3nt: TGTGCCAGCAGATCTAAAAGCGGGATCCCCTACAATGAGCAGTTCTTC; CDR3aa: CASRSKSGIPYNEQFF
v_gene: TRBV6-5; abundance: .; d_gene: TRBD1; j_gene: TRBJ2-1; CDR3nt: TGTGCCAGCAGTGCACAGGGGGTAGGGGATGAGCAGTTCTTC; CDR3aa: CASSAQGVGDEQFF
v_gene: TRBV7-9; abundance: .; d_gene: TRBD2; j_gene: TRBJ2-4; CDR3nt: TGTGCCAGCAGCTTAGGGACTAGCGGGAGTGCCAAAAACATTCAGTACTTC; CDR3aa: CASSLGTSGSAKNIQYF
v_gene: TRBV9; abundance: .; d_gene: TRBD1; j_gene: TRBJ2-1; CDR3nt: TGTGCCAGCAGCGTTTTAAGGACAGGGGGTTTGGTACATGAGCAGTTCTTC; CDR3aa: CASSVLRTGGLVHEQFF
v_gene: TRBV25-1; abundance: .; d_gene: .; j_gene: TRBJ2-2; CDR3nt: TGTGCCAGCAGTGAGACTCGGTGGGGCGGGGAGCTGTTTTTT; CDR3aa: CASSETRWGGELFF
v_gene: TRBV5-6; abundance: .; d_gene: .; j_gene: TRBJ1-1; CDR3nt: TGTGCCAGCAGCTTGGCCGACGGCGAAGCTTTCTTT; CDR3aa: CASSLADGEAFF
v_gene: TRBV15; abundance: once; d_gene: .; j_gene: TRBJ2-5; CDR3nt: TGTGCCACCAGCAGGGAAAGAAAAGAGACCCAGTACTTC; CDR3aa: CATSRERKETQYF
v_gene: TRBV7-7; abundance: .; d_gene: TRBD2; j_gene: TRBJ2-2; CDR3nt: TGTGCCAGCAGCCCCAGTAGCGGGAGGGCCAAGAGCGGGGAGCTGTTTTTT; CDR3aa: CASSPSSGRAKSGELFF
v_gene: TRBV6-5; abundance: .; d_gene: .; j_gene: TRBJ1-2; CDR3nt: TGTGCCAGCAGCACAGGGCTGATCTATGGCTACACCTTC; CDR3aa: CASSTGLIYGYTF
v_gene: TRBV5-6; abundance: .; d_gene: .; j_gene: TRBJ2-2; CDR3nt: TGTGCCAGCATAGACAGCTCGAACACCGGGGAGCTGTTTTTT; CDR3aa: CASIDSSNTGELFF